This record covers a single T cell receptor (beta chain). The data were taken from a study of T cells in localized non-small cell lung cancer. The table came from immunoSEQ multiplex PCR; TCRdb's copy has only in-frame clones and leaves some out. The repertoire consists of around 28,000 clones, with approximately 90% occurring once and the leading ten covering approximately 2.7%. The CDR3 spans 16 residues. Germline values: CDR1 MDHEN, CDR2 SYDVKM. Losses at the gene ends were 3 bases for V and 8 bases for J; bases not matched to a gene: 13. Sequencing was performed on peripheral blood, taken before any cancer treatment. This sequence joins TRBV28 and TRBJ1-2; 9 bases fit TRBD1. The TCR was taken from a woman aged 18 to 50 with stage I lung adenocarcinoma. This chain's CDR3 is CASSFYLPRTGDGYTF. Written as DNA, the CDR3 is TGTGCCAGCAGTTTTTATTTACCCCGGACAGGGGACGGCTACACCTTC.